This entry lists 16 T cell receptor beta chains sequenced from one sample in a study of T cell responses to AZD1222 COVID-19 vaccine. Sequencing used immunoSEQ multiplex PCR; TCRdb keeps in-frame clones, though not all of them. The sample has about 48,000 clones, 86% seen once; the top ten hold around 7%. This sample comprised peripheral blood, obtained 28 days after the second AZD1222 dose. These receptors came from an adult who received the AZD1222 COVID-19 vaccine.

This clone was recorded a few times. The V call is TRBV9, the J call TRBJ2-1; D unclear. The CDR3 is 16 amino acids. V was shortened by 4 bases and J by 3 bases, with 17 bases between the two germline ends. Germline V gene sequence: CDR1 SGDLS, CDR2 YYNGEE. The CDR3 nucleotides are TGTGCCAGCAGCTTCATAGCAGAGTCCCGCTACAATGAGCAGTTCTTC. The encoded protein is CASSFIAESRYNEQFF. Drawing the rest from reference TRBV9 and TRBJ2-1, the complete variable domain is DSGVTQTPKHLITATGQRVTLRCSPRSGDLSVYWYQQSLDQGLQFLIQYYNGEERAKGNILERFSAQQFPDLHSELNLSSLELGDSALYFCASSFIAESRYNEQFFGPGTRLTVL.

This chain uses TRBV7-9 with TRBJ2-5, with D unclear. Trimming took off 3 bases at V and 6 bases at J, with 8 bases between the two ends. CDR3 length: 12 amino acids. Germline values: CDR1 SEHNR, CDR2 FQNEAQ (reference sequence). The CDR3 DNA sequence: TGTGCCAGCAGCTTTCCGGCCCAGACCCAGTACTTC. It encodes CASSFPAQTQYF.

The chain has TRBV10-1 and TRBJ2-2; TRBD1 matches 7 bases. V shed 3 bases and J 6 bases; nucleotides not matched to a gene: 7. This CDR3 comprises 15 residues. Looked up from germline, CDR1 is WNHNN and CDR2 is SYGVQD (reference sequence). CDR3: CASSDKGASAGELFF. CDR3 sequence (DNA): TGCGCCAGCAGTGATAAGGGGGCTTCTGCCGGGGAGCTGTTTTTT.

The chain links TRBV28 to TRBJ2-2; TRBD1 might be the D (5 bases). The V end lost 6 bases, the J end lost 6 bases, and 11 bases lay between the germline ends. The germline V gene encodes CDR1 MDHEN and CDR2 SYDVKM. This CDR3 comprises 13 residues. CDR3: CASSPGLSGELFF. DNA for the CDR3: TGTGCCAGCAGCCCAGGGCTATCCGGGGAGCTGTTTTTT.

The CDR3 nucleotides read TGTGCCAGCAGCGCCCGGACAGACACTGAAGCTTTCTTT. The encoded protein is CASSARTDTEAFF. The chain joins TRBV7-9 to TRBJ1-1; TRBD1 might be the D (6 bases). Germline CDR1 is SEHNR and CDR2 is FQNEAQ (reference sequence). The CDR3 extends over 13 amino acids. Trimming cost V 5 bases and J 3 bases, with 10 bases left between them.

This clone appeared once. This chain connects TRBV7-8 to TRBJ2-1, with 10 nucleotides matching TRBD2. The CDR3 length is 17 residues. The V segment lost 4 bases and the J segment 7 bases; nucleotides outside the gene matches: 13. Germline V lookup: CDR1 SGHVS, CDR2 FQNEAQ. The CDR3 DNA follows: TGTGCCAGCAGCTCCAGGACTAGCGGAGCGGGGGGGAATGAGCAGTTCTTC. Its protein product is CASSSRTSGAGGNEQFF.

The chain uses TRBV11-3 and TRBJ2-1, with D possibly matching TRBD1 (6 bases). The CDR3 has 14 residues. V lost 4 bases and J lost 3, with 10 bases in between. The V gene's germline CDR1 is SGHNT and CDR2 YENEEA. The CDR3 sequence is CASSSRGYYNEQFF. The CDR3 DNA reads TGTGCCAGCAGCTCAAGGGGGTACTACAATGAGCAGTTCTTC.

This clone was counted only a few times. The chain links TRBV29-1 to TRBJ2-1, with 11 positions matching TRBD2. J was trimmed by 6 bases and V by 7 bases; bases with no gene match: 2. The CDR3 runs to 12 residues. Germline V lookup: CDR1 SQVTM, CDR2 ANQGSEA. CDR3 residues: CSGGTSGNEQFF. CDR3 nucleotides: TGCAGCGGCGGGACTAGCGGCAATGAGCAGTTCTTC.

This clone occurred once. The gene calls are TRBV2 and TRBJ1-2; TRBD1 agrees at 8 bases. CDR3 length equals 15 residues. Germline CDR1 and CDR2: SNHLY and FYNNEI. V trimming: 7 bases; J trimming: 5 bases; junction bases outside the gene matches: 12. CDR3 in DNA: TGTGCCAGCATTCCGGACAGGGTAGTTCCGTATGGCTACACCTTC. It yields the protein CASIPDRVVPYGYTF.

The count of this clone is one. The rearrangement joins TRBV28 to TRBJ1-1, with 8 bases that match TRBD1. V was pared by 6 bases and J by 4 bases, with 13 bases of the junction left unmatched. CDR3 length equals 16 residues. The germline gives CDR1 MDHEN, CDR2 SYDVKM. The CDR3 DNA follows: TGTGCCAGCAGACCAAACGGACAGGGCGAGGGCACTGAAGCTTTCTTT. Translation gives CASRPNGQGEGTEAFF. The full variable domain, its missing parts supplied by reference TRBV28 and TRBJ1-1, is DVKVTQSSRYLVKRTGEKVFLECVQDMDHENMFWYRQDPGLGLRLIYFSYDVKMKEKGDIPEGYSVSREKKERFSLILESASTNQTSMYLCASRPNGQGEGTEAFFGQGTRLTVV.

DNA of the CDR3: TGTGCCATCAGCGAAGGGACAGGTACCCTCTATGGCTACACCTTC. Translation gives CAISEGTGTLYGYTF. The chain couples TRBV10-3 to TRBJ1-2; 8 bases match TRBD1. The CDR3 is 15 residues long. Per the germline V gene, CDR1 is ENHRY and CDR2 is SYGVKD. With V trimmed by 6 bases and J by 4 bases, 10 bases remained unmatched.

The chain links TRBV11-2 to TRBJ2-7; TRBD1 matches at 8 bases. The CDR3 totals 14 residues. The V gene's germline CDR1 is SGHAT and CDR2 FQNNGV. Trimming cost V 4 bases and J 7 bases; bases outside gene matches: 9. The CDR3 coding sequence is TGTGCCAGCAGCTCCCCGACAGGGGTGGGGGAGCAGTACTTC. It translates to CASSSPTGVGEQYF.

The chain is built from TRBV6-2 or TRBV6-3 and TRBJ2-6; D gene unclear. The germline CDR1 and CDR2 sequences are MNHEY and SVGEGT. The CDR3 loop spans 17 amino acids. Trimming took 0 bases from V and 0 from J, leaving 9 bases between them. The CDR3 is CASSYSKGVSGANVLTF. The CDR3 coding sequence is TGTGCCAGCAGTTACTCGAAGGGTGTCTCTGGGGCCAACGTCCTGACTTTC.

V usage is TRBV3-1 (or the pseudogene TRBV3-2) and J usage is TRBJ2-2; D perhaps matches TRBD2 (5 bases). V was shortened by 0 bases and J by 6 bases, with 11 bases between the two germline ends. The CDR3 spans 15 residues. Per the germline V gene, CDR1 is LGHDT and CDR2 is YNNKEL (reference sequence). The CDR3, as DNA: TGTGCCAGCAGCCAAGATGAGCTCGGGGCCGGGGAGCTGTTTTTT. Its translation is CASSQDELGAGELFF.

The chain combines TRBV7-9 with TRBJ1-1; TRBD1 aligns across 8 bases. The V gene's germline CDR1 is SEHNR and CDR2 FQNEAQ (reference sequence). The CDR3 length is 16 residues. V was clipped by 1 base and J by 4 bases; unmatched bases: 8. The DNA for the CDR3 is TGTGCCAGCAGCTTAGGTGTTATAGGACAGGGCACTGAAGCTTTCTTT. It specifies CASSLGVIGQGTEAFF.

This clone is a singleton in its sample. The rearrangement uses TRBV18 and TRBJ1-1; no clear D gene. The CDR3 length is 17 residues. Trimming took 6 bases from V and 4 from J, leaving 24 bases between them. Germline V gene sequence: CDR1 KGHSH, CDR2 LQKENI. In DNA, the CDR3 is TGTGCCAGCTCTGCTATGATCGGTGATGCTCCGAGCACTGAAGCTTTCTTT. Its translation is CASSAMIGDAPSTEAFF.